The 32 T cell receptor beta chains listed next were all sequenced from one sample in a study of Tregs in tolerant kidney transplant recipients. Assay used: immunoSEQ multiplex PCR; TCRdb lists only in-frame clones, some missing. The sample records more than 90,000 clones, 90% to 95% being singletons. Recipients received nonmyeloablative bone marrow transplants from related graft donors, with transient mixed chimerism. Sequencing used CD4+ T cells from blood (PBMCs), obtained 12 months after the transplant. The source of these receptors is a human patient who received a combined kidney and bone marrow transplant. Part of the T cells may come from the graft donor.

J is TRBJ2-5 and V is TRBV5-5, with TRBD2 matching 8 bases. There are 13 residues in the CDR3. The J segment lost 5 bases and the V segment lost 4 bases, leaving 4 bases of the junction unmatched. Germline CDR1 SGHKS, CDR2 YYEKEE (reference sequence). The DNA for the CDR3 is TGTGCCAGCAGCGCGGGGGGTCGGGAGACCCAGTACTTC. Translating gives CASSAGGRETQYF.

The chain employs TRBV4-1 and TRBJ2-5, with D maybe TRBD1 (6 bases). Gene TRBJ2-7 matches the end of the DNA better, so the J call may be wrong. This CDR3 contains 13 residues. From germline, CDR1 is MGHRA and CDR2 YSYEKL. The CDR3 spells CASSRGQNYEQYF. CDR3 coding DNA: TGCGCCAGCAGCCGAGGACAGAACTACGAGCAGTACTTC.

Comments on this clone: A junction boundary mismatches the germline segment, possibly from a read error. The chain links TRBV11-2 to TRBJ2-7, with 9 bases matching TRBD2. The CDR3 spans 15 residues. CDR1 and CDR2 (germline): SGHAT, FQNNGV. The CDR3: CANSPIAGATYEQYF. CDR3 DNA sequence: TGTGCCAACAGCCCGATAGCGGGAGCGACCTACGAGCAGTACTTC. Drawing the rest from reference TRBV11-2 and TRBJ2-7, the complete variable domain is EAGVAQSPRYKIIEKRQSVAFWCNPISGHATLYWYQQILGQGPKLLIQFQNNGVVDDSQLPKDRFSAERLKGVDSTLKIQPAKLEDSAVYLCANSPIAGATYEQYFGPGTRLTVT.

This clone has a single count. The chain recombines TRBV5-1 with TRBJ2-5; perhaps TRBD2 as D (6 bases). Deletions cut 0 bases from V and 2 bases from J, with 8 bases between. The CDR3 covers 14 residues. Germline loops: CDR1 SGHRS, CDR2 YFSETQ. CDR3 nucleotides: TGCGCCAGCAGCTTGGTTCGGGGGCAAGAGACCCAGTACTTC. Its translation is CASSLVRGQETQYF.

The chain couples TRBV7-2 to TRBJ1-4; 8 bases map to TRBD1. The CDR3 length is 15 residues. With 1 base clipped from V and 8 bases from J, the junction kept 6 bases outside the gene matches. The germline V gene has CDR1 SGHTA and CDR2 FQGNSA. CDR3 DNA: TGTGCCAGCAGCTTAGACAGGGGGTCAGGCGAAAAACTGTTTTTT. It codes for CASSLDRGSGEKLFF.

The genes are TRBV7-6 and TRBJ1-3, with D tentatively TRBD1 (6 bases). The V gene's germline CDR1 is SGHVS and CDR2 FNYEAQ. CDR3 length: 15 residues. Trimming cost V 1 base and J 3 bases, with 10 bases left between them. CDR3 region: CASSLGPGVGNTIYF. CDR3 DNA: TGTGCCAGCAGCTTAGGTCCAGGGGTTGGAAACACCATATATTTT.

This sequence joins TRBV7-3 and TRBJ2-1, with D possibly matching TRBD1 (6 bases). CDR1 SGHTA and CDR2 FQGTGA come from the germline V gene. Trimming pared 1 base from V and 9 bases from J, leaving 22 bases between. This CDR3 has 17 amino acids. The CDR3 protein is CASSLMFGFGQQGEQFF. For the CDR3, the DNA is TGTGCCAGCAGCTTAATGTTTGGCTTCGGACAGCAGGGTGAGCAGTTCTTC.

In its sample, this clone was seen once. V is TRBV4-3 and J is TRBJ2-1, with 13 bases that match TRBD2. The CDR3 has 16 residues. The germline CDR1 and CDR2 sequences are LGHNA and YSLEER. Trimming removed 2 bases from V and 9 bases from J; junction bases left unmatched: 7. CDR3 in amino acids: CASSQRGTSGKGEQFF. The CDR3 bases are TGCGCCAGCAGCCAACGCGGGACTAGCGGGAAAGGTGAGCAGTTCTTC.

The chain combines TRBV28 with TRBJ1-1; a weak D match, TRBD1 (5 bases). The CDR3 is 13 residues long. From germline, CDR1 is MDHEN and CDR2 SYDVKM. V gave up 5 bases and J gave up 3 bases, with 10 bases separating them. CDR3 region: CASSPPGYTEAFF. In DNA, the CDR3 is TGTGCCAGCAGTCCCCCAGGGTACACTGAAGCTTTCTTT.

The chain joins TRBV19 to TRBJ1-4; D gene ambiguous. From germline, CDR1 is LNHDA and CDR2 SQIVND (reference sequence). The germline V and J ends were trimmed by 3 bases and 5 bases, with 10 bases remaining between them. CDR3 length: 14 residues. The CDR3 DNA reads TGTGCCAGTAGTATCGCGGGATTAAATGAAAAACTGTTTTTT. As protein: CASSIAGLNEKLFF. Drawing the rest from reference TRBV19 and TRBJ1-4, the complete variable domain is DGGITQSPKYLFRKEGQNVTLSCEQNLNHDAMYWYRQDPGQGLRLIYYSQIVNDFQKGDIAEGYSVSREKKESFPLTVTSAQKNPTAFYLCASSIAGLNEKLFFGSGTQLSVL.

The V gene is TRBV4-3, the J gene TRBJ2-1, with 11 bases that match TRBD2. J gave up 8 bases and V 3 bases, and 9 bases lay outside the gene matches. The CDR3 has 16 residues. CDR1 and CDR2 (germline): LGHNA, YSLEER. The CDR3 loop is CASSHVAGGTLDEQFF. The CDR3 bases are TGCGCCAGCAGCCATGTAGCGGGAGGGACGTTGGATGAGCAGTTCTTC.

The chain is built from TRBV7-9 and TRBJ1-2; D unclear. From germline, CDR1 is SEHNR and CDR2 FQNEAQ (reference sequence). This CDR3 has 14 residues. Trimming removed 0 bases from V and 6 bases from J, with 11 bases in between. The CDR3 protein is CASSLANPVHGYTF. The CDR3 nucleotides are TGTGCCAGCAGCTTAGCGAACCCGGTCCATGGCTACACCTTC. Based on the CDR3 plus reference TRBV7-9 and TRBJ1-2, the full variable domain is DTGVSQNPRHKITKRGQNVTFRCDPISEHNRLYWYRQTLGQGPEFLTYFQNEAQLEKSRLLSDRFSAERPKGSFSTLEIQRTEQGDSAMYLCASSLANPVHGYTFGSGTRLTVV.

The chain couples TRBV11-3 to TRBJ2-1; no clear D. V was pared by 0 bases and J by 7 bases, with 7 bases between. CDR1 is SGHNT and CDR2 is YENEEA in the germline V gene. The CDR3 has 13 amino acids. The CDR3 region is CASSLERQNEQFF. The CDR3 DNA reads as TGTGCCAGCAGCTTAGAACGCCAGAATGAGCAGTTCTTC. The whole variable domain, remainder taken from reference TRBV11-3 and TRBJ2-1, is EAGVVQSPRYKIIEKKQPVAFWCNPISGHNTLYWYLQNLGQGPELLIRYENEEAVDDSQLPKDRFSAERLKGVDSTLKIQPAELGDSAVYLCASSLERQNEQFFGPGTRLTVL.

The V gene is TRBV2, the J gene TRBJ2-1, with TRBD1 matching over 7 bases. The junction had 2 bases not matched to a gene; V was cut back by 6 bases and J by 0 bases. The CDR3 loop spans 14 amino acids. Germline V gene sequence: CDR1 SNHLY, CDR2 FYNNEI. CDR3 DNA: TGTGCCAGCAGGGGGACAGTCTCCTACAATGAGCAGTTCTTC. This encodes CASRGTVSYNEQFF.

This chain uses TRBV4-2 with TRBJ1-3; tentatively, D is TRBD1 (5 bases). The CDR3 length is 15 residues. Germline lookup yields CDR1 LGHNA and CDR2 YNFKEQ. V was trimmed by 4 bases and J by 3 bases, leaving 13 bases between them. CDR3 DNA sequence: TGTGCCAGCAGCCGCCAGGACACCTATGGAAACACCATATATTTT. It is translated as CASSRQDTYGNTIYF.

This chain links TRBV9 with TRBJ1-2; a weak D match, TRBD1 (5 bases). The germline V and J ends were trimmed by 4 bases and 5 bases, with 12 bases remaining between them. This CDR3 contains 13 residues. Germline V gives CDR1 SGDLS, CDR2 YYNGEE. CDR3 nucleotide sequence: TGTGCCAGCAGCCCCCGGGAGGGGTATGGCTACACCTTC. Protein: CASSPREGYGYTF.

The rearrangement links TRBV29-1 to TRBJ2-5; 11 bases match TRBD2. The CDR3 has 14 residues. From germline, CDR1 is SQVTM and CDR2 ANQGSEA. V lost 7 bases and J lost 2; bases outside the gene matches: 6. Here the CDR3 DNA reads TGCAGCGGGGGACTAGCGGTGATACAAGAGACCCAGTACTTC. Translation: CSGGLAVIQETQYF.

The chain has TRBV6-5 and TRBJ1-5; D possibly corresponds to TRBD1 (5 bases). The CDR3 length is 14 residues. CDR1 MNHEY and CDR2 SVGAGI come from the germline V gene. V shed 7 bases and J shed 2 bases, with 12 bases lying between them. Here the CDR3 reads CASKRRGGNQPQHF. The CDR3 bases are TGTGCCAGCAAGAGGAGGGGCGGCAATCAGCCCCAGCATTTT.

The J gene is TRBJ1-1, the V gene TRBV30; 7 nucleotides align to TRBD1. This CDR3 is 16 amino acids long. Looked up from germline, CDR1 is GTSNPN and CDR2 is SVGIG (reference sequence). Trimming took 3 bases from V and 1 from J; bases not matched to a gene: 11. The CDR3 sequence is CAWRFSPTGSNTEAFF. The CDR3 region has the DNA TGTGCCTGGAGGTTTTCCCCGACAGGGTCGAACACTGAAGCTTTCTTT.

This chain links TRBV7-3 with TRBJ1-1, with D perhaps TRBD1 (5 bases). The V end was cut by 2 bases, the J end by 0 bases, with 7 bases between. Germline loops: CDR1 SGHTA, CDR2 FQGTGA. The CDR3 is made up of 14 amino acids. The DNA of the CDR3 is TGTGCCAGCAGCTTATCGACAGTGAACACTGAAGCTTTCTTT. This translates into CASSLSTVNTEAFF.

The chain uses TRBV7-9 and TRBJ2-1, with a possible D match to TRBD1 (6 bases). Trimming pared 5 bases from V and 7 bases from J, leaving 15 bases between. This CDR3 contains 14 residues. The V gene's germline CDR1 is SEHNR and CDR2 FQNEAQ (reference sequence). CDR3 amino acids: CASSVTGTGNEQFF. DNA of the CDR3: TGTGCCAGCAGCGTTACAGGGACGGGGAATGAGCAGTTCTTC.

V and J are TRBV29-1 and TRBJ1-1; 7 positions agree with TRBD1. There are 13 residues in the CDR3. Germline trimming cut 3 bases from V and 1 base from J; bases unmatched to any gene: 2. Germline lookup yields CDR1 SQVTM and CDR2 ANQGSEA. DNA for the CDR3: TGCAGCGTTGATCAGGGGGGGAACACTGAAGCTTTCTTT. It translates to CSVDQGGNTEAFF.

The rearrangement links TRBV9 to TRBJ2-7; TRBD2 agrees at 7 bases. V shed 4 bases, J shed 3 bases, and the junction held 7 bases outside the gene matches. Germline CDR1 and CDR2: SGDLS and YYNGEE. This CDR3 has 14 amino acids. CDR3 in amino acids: CASSPAGVVYEQYF. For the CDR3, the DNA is TGTGCCAGCAGCCCCGCGGGGGTAGTCTACGAGCAGTACTTC.

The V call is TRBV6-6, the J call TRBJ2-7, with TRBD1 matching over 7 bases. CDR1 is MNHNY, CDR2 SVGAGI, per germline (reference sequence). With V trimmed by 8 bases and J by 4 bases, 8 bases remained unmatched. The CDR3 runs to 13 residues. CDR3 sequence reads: CASGWDSAYEQYF. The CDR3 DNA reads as TGTGCCAGCGGATGGGACAGTGCATACGAGCAGTACTTC.

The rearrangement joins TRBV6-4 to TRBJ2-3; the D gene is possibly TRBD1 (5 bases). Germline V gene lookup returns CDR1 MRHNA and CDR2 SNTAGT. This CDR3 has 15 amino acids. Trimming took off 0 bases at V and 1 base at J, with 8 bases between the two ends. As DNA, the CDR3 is TGTGCCAGCAGTGACTCTGGACATCGCACAGATACGCAGTATTTT. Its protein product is CASSDSGHRTDTQYF.

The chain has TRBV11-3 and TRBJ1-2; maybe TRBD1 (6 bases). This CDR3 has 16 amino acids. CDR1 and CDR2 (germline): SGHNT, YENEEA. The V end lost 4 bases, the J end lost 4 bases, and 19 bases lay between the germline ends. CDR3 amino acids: CASSSRTRTEFYGYTF. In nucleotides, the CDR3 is TGTGCCAGCAGCTCCCGGACCCGGACAGAATTCTATGGCTACACCTTC.

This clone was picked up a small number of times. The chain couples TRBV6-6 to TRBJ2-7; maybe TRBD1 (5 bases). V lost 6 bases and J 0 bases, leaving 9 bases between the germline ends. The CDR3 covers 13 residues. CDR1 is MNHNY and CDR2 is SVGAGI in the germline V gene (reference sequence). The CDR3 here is CASSGTGSYEQYF. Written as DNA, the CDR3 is TGTGCCAGCAGCGGTACAGGCTCCTACGAGCAGTACTTC.

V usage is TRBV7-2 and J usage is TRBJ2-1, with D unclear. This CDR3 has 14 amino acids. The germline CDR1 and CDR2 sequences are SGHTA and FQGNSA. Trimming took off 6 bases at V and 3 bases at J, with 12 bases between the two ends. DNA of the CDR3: TGTGCCAGCAGTCCCCACGCTAGCTACAATGAGCAGTTCTTC. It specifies CASSPHASYNEQFF.

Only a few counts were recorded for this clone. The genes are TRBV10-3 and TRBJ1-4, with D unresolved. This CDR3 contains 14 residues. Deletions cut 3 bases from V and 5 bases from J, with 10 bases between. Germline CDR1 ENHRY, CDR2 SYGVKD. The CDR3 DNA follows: TGTGCCATCAGTGACCGCCGAGAGAATGAAAAACTGTTTTTT. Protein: CAISDRRENEKLFF.

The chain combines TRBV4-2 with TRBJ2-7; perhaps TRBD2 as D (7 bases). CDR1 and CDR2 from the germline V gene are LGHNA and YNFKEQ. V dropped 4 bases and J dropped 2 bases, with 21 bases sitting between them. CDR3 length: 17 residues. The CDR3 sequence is CASSPRDRPGGAYEQYF. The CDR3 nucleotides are TGTGCCAGCAGCCCTAGGGATCGTCCGGGGGGCGCCTACGAGCAGTACTTC.

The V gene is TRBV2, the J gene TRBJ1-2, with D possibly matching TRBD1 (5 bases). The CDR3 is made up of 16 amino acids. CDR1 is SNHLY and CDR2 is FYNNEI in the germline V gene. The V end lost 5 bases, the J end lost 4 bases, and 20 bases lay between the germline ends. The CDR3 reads CASSSMGQSPTYGYTF. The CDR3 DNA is TGTGCCAGCAGTTCGATGGGGCAGAGCCCTACCTATGGCTACACCTTC.

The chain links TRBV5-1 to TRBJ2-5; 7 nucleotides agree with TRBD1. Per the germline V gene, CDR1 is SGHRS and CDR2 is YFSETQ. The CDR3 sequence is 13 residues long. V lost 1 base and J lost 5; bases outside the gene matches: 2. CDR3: CASSLQGEETQYF. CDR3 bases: TGCGCCAGCAGCTTGCAGGGGGAGGAGACCCAGTACTTC.